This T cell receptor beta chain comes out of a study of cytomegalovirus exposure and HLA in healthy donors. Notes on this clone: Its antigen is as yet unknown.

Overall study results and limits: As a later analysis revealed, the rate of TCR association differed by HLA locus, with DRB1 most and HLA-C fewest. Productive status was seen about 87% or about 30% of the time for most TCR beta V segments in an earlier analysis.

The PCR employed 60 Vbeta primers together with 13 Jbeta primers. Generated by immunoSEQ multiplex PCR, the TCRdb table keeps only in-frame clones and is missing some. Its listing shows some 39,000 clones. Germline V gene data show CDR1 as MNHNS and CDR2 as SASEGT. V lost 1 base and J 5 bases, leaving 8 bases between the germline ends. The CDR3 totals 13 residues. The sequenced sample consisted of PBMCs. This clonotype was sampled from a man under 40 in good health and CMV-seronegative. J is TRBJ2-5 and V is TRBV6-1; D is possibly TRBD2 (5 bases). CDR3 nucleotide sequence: TGTGCCAGCAGTGAAGGACTATCCGAGACCCAGTACTTC. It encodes CASSEGLSETQYF.